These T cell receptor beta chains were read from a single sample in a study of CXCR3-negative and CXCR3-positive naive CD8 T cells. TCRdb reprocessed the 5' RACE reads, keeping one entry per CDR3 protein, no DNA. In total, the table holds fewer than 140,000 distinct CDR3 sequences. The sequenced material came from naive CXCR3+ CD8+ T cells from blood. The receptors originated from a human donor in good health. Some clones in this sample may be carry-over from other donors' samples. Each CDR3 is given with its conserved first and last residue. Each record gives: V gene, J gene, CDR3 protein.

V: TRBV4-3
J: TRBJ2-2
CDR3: CASSQGDGRLELFF

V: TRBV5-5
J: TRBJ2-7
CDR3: CASSLQTYSYEQYF

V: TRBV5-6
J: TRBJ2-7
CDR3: CASSLAQDTGSIPGETYEQYF

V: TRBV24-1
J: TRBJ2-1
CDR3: CATSDANRENEQFF

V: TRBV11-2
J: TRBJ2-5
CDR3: CASSLAAGGLETQYF

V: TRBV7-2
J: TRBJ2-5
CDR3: CASSPGSGGAGETQYF

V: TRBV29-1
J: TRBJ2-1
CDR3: CSVEGTGRLNEQFF

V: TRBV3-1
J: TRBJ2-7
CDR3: CASSQGNAGEQYF

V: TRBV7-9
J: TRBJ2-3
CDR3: CASSFSGTEADTQYF

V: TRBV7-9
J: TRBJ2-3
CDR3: CASSLGVRGSTDTQYF

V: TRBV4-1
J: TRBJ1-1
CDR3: CASSQAGGRVTEAFF

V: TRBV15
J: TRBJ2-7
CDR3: CATSTRTGPYEQYF

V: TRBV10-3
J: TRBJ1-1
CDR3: CAISEMQGVMNTEAFF

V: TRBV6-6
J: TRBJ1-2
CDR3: CASSYSLGEGDDYGYTF

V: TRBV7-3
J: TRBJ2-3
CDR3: CASSSGHPYTGSDTQYF

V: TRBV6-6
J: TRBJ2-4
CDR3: CASTSRRTGPDPNIQYF

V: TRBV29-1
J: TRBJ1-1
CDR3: CSVQGQGIFAEAFF

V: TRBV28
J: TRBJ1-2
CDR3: CASSPPGPVTF

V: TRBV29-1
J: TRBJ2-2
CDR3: CSAIRATTGELFF

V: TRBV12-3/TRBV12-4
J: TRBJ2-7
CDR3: CASSFAPRDEQYF

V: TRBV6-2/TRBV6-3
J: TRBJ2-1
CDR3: CASSGDRAVNEQFF

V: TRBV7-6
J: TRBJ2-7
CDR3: CASSDLGLVYEQYF

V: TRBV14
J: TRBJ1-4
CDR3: CASSLFLGGANEKLFF

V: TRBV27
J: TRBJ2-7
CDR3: CASTTGENEQYF